This TCR beta chain originates from a study of control samples from healthy donors and cancer patients. The CDR3 loop spans 15 amino acids. The germline V gene has CDR1 MNHEY and CDR2 SVGAGI. Between the trimmed V and J ends, which lost 2 bases and 6 bases, there was a span of 17 bases. This table comes from immunoSEQ multiplex PCR, and its TCRdb copy is limited to in-frame clones, with some not included. Among 100,000 to 150,000 clones listed, more than 75% were seen once. Sequenced input: blood. The receptor comes from a man in his sixties in good health. The chain carries TRBV6-5 and TRBJ2-7; TRBD1 or TRBD2 may be the D gene (7 bases each). Here the CDR3 reads CASSYSSRGGSEQYF. As DNA, the CDR3 is TGTGCCAGCAGTTACAGTTCCAGGGGGGGCTCCGAGCAGTACTTC.